This is a list of T cell receptor beta chains from one sample in a study of pediatric ulcerative colitis. Repertoires were generated with immunoSEQ multiplex PCR, while TCRdb's copy carries only in-frame clones and drops some. The table has about 32,000 clones, roughly 78% seen once. Specimen: blood. Every receptor here comes from a boy aged 10-17 years with severe ulcerative colitis. Both conserved end residues are part of each CDR3. The D gene is left open where the match is weak.

D | J | V | CDR3
. | TRBJ1-5 | TRBV18 | CASSPGVGQPQHF
TRBD1 | TRBJ1-1 | TRBV5-6 | CASSLLGTEDTEAFF
. | TRBJ2-7 | TRBV6-1 | CASSQGWDGSYEQYF
. | TRBJ1-2 | TRBV5-6 | CASSPPDRTYGYTF
. | TRBJ1-6 | TRBV7-9 | CASSRTRLNANSPLHF
TRBD2 | TRBJ2-5 | TRBV19 | CASSSGGAVRETQYF
TRBD1 | TRBJ1-2 | TRBV30 | CAWSRPGQGANYGYTF
TRBD2 | TRBJ2-5 | TRBV7-8 | CASSRTSGLQETQYF
. | TRBJ1-1 | TRBV6-6 | CATSDTNTEAFF
TRBD1 | TRBJ1-5 | TRBV15 | CATSREGQGWPNQPQHF
TRBD1 | TRBJ1-1 | TRBV6-5 | CASSYSQGAVTEAFF
. | TRBJ2-5 | TRBV7-2 | CASSRDFQETQYF
. | TRBJ1-5 | TRBV10-3 | CAISASLEGNSNQPQHF
. | TRBJ2-3 | TRBV11-1 | CASSPLSGGLDTQYF
. | TRBJ1-1 | TRBV19 | CASSIDRQGAFF
. | TRBJ1-1 | TRBV9 | CASSAVGGQTMNTEAFF
TRBD2 | TRBJ2-1 | TRBV7-3 | CASSLLRTSGTNEQFF
. | TRBJ1-6 | TRBV18 | CASSTTGNNSPLHF
. | TRBJ1-4 | TRBV20-1 | CSARVGEKLFF
. | TRBJ1-4 | TRBV19 | CASSTGGLTNEKLFF
TRBD1 | TRBJ2-1 | TRBV6-1 | CASTAGQGARNEQFF
TRBD2 | TRBJ2-7 | TRBV6-5 | CASRPGGGYEQYF
. | TRBJ1-1 | TRBV14 | CASSPVTGMNTEAFF
. | TRBJ1-1 | TRBV27 | CASSPNPTGNTEAFF
. | TRBJ2-1 | TRBV2 | CASKGEVGSEQFF
. | TRBJ1-1 | TRBV5-1 | CASSHTGLNTEAFF
. | TRBJ1-2 | TRBV10-2 | CASMRDSYGYTF
. | TRBJ2-3 | TRBV5-6 | CASSRVGDTFTDTQYF
TRBD1 | TRBJ1-2 | TRBV5-4 | CASSLADRAGYTF
TRBD2 | TRBJ2-7 | TRBV4-1 | CASSQDGLAFEQYF
. | TRBJ1-2 | TRBV7-8 | CASSLEGGKANYGYTF
. | TRBJ2-4 | TRBV10-1 | CASSAHTQLAKNIQYF
. | TRBJ1-2 | TRBV5-6 | CASSPRQIVYGYTF
. | TRBJ1-2 | TRBV30 | CAWSTGTEPNYGYTF
. | TRBJ1-6 | TRBV5-8 | CASSSQGGNSPLHF
. | TRBJ1-2 | TRBV5-6 | CASSLPTATYGYTF
TRBD1 | TRBJ1-2 | TRBV7-2 | CASSLGGQGGYGYTF
. | TRBJ2-3 | TRBV7-2 | CASSLMLTEGTQYF
. | TRBJ2-3 | TRBV23-1 | CASSQSAQGDTDTQYF
TRBD2 | TRBJ2-1 | TRBV7-2 | CASSPGVAGGDEQFF
TRBD2 | TRBJ2-3 | TRBV19 | CASSRLAGRTDTQYF
TRBD1 | TRBJ2-5 | TRBV5-4 | CASSPGQGARETQYF
. | TRBJ1-2 | TRBV14 | CASSRVPGYGYTF
. | TRBJ2-2 | TRBV7-3 | CASSLILGGTGELFF
TRBD1 | TRBJ1-5 | TRBV2 | CASSVRGDQGPQHF
. | TRBJ1-1 | TRBV6-6 | CASSLPGRTGGIF
. | TRBJ2-2 | TRBV5-6 | CASSFLRNTGELFF
. | TRBJ1-2 | TRBV6-1 | CASSEETGPGGSYGYTF
. | TRBJ2-3 | TRBV10-3 | CAISESGGTDTQYF
. | TRBJ1-1 | TRBV19 | CASTSGGEWTEAFF
. | TRBJ1-1 | TRBV29-1 | CSVGLFSRPEAFF
. | TRBJ2-3 | TRBV13 | CASSLGMTTDTQYF
TRBD1 | TRBJ2-5 | TRBV7-2 | CASSQQGAFETQYF
TRBD1 | TRBJ2-3 | TRBV7-9 | CASSFPGTADTQYF
TRBD1 | TRBJ2-1 | TRBV6-1 | CASSEQDRGSYNEQFF
. | TRBJ1-6 | TRBV7-8 | CASSLDRRLGSPLHF
. | TRBJ1-2 | TRBV30 | CAWSTQEGGFYGYTF
. | TRBJ1-2 | TRBV5-5 | CASSLGTVEANYGYTF